Here is one T cell receptor (beta chain) with its context. This specimen belongs to a study of CD8 T cells in Susac syndrome. With random hexamers, about 0.45 to 1 ug RNA was reverse transcribed. TCRdb reprocessed the immunoSEQ multiplex PCR reads via MiXCR and lists one record per CDR3 protein. The sample holds 150,000 or so distinct CDR3 sequences, around 96% seen once. This sequence was found in a human donor with multiple sclerosis. The specimen sequenced was CD8+ T cells from PBMCs.

CDR3 loop: CATSDLLGGGETQYF. The CDR3 DNA is TGTGCCACCAGTGATTTGCTGGGGGGCGGGGAGACCCAGTACTTC. The gene calls are TRBV24-1 and TRBJ2-5, with D perhaps matching TRBD1 or TRBD2 (6 bases each). V was shortened by 0 bases and J by 5 bases, with 12 bases between the two germline ends. The germline CDR1 and CDR2 sequences are KGHDR and SFDVKD. This CDR3 has 15 amino acids.